The 27 T cell receptor beta chains listed next were all sequenced from one sample in a study of blood T cell repertoires in COVID-19. Sequencing was performed with immunoSEQ multiplex PCR; in TCRdb, only in-frame clones are kept and a portion is missing. The sample shows around 360,000 clones, about 88% of them seen only once. Sequencing was performed on PBMCs or T cells enriched from blood (not recorded which). The receptors originated from a woman in her 30s who had recovered from COVID-19.

The V gene is TRBV30, the J gene TRBJ2-7, with TRBD2 as a possible D gene (5 bases). V was shortened by 0 bases and J by 6 bases, with 15 bases between the two germline ends. In germline, CDR1 is GTSNPN, CDR2 SVGIG (reference sequence). This CDR3 has 14 residues. The CDR3 reads CAWSVGQTTPEQYF. DNA of the CDR3: TGTGCCTGGAGTGTCGGTCAGACTACACCCGAGCAGTACTTC.

As to this clone: This same CDR3 is encoded by further DNA sequences in the sample. The J gene is TRBJ2-7, the V gene TRBV6-1, with 9 bases lining up with TRBD1. With V trimmed by 0 bases and J by 6 bases, 3 bases remained unmatched. The V gene's germline CDR1 is MNHNS and CDR2 SASEGT. The CDR3 covers 14 residues. CDR3 amino acids: CASSEAGTGTEQYF. The CDR3 bases are TGTGCCAGCAGTGAAGCCGGGACAGGGACCGAGCAGTACTTC.

V is TRBV7-8 and J is TRBJ2-3, with TRBD1 as a possible D gene (5 bases). Germline lookup yields CDR1 SGHVS and CDR2 FQNEAQ. This CDR3 contains 12 residues. Trimming shortened V by 1 base and J by 10 bases, and 9 bases separated the two germline ends. CDR3: CASSLDLGAQYF. As DNA, the CDR3 is TGTGCCAGCAGCTTAGATCTAGGGGCGCAGTATTTT.

The rearrangement links TRBV2 to TRBJ2-2; no definite D call. Deletions cut 7 bases from V and 0 bases from J, with 9 bases between. The CDR3 runs to 14 residues. Germline CDR1 reads SNHLY; CDR2 reads FYNNEI. The CDR3 loop is CASTGPPNTGELFF. CDR3 nucleotides: TGTGCCAGCACAGGTCCCCCGAACACCGGGGAGCTGTTTTTT. Using reference TRBV2 and TRBJ2-2 for the parts outside the CDR3, the full variable domain is EPEVTQTPSHQVTQMGQEVILRCVPISNHLYFYWYRQILGQKVEFLVSFYNNEISEKSEIFDDQFSVERPDGSNFTLKIRSTKLEDSAMYFCASTGPPNTGELFFGEGSRLTVL.

V and J are TRBV5-4 and TRBJ2-1; tentative D call: TRBD2 (5 bases). The CDR3 sequence is 15 residues long. Germline CDR1 is SGHNT and CDR2 is YYREEE (reference sequence). Trimming took off 4 bases at V and 5 bases at J, with 16 bases between the two ends. The CDR3 loop reads CASSTRQSGNNEQFF. Written as DNA, the CDR3 is TGTGCCAGCAGCACCAGGCAGAGCGGCAACAATGAGCAGTTCTTC.

In this sample, this clone turned up a few times. The V gene is TRBV27, the J gene TRBJ2-2; D gene ambiguous. V lost 6 bases and J lost 1, with 9 bases in between. This CDR3 region has 14 residues. CDR1 and CDR2 from the germline V gene are MNHEY and SMNVEV (reference sequence). Here the CDR3 reads CASRQTENTGELFF. CDR3 DNA: TGTGCCAGCAGACAAACAGAGAACACCGGGGAGCTGTTTTTT.

There are a few counts of this clone. CDR3 DNA: TGTGCCAGTAGTCATGGGCGGGGGGCCCGCTCCTACAATGAGCAGTTCTTC. This codes for CASSHGRGARSYNEQFF. The gene calls are TRBV19 and TRBJ2-1; the match to TRBD2 covers 8 bases. Germline lookup yields CDR1 LNHDA and CDR2 SQIVND (reference sequence). The CDR3 loop spans 17 amino acids. V gave up 5 bases and J gave up 0 bases; unmatched junction bases: 9.

This chain uses TRBV5-5 with TRBJ2-2; the match to TRBD2 covers 8 bases. The CDR3 runs 16 residues. Germline lookup yields CDR1 SGHKS and CDR2 YYEKEE (reference sequence). The V and J ends lost 0 bases and 8 bases, in that order; junction bases with no gene match: 9. The CDR3: CASSLVLAVGGGELFF. CDR3 nucleotides: TGTGCCAGCAGCTTGGTACTAGCGGTTGGAGGAGGGGAGCTGTTTTTT.

The chain recombines TRBV10-3 with TRBJ1-1, with D maybe TRBD1 (6 bases). The CDR3 contains 15 residues. The V and J ends lost 3 bases and 7 bases respectively, with 18 bases between them. Germline loops: CDR1 ENHRY, CDR2 SYGVKD. The chain's CDR3 is CAISDQTGSSVEAFF. In nucleotides, the CDR3 is TGTGCCATCAGTGACCAGACAGGCTCTAGTGTTGAAGCTTTCTTT.

J is TRBJ1-6 and V is TRBV7-2, with unresolved D. Germline V gene sequence: CDR1 SGHTA, CDR2 FQGNSA. The CDR3 has 12 amino acids. Between the trimmed V and J ends, which lost 9 bases and 7 bases, there was a span of 10 bases. The CDR3 reads CASKVQNSPLHF. The CDR3 nucleotides are TGTGCCAGTAAAGTACAGAATTCACCCCTCCACTTT.

V gene TRBV4-1 combines with J gene TRBJ2-1, with 8 bases lining up with TRBD2. Germline V gene sequence: CDR1 MGHRA, CDR2 YSYEKL. Trimming removed 5 bases from V and 3 bases from J; junction bases left unmatched: 12. This CDR3 is built from 17 residues. The CDR3 coding sequence is TGCGCCAGCAGCAGCGCCGGTGGGACTAGTTTCTACAATGAGCAGTTCTTC. Translated, it gives CASSSAGGTSFYNEQFF.

Turning to this clone: The same CDR3 can be traced to other DNA sequences in this sample. The chain joins TRBV10-1 to TRBJ2-7, with 7 bases matching TRBD1. Germline V gene lookup returns CDR1 WNHNN and CDR2 SYGVQD (reference sequence). The length of the CDR3 is 13 residues. J gave up 1 base and V 3 bases, and 0 bases lay outside the gene matches. The CDR3 DNA reads TGCGCCAGCAGTGACAGGGGGTCCTACGAGCAGTACTTC. It yields the protein CASSDRGSYEQYF.

V and J are TRBV14 and TRBJ1-6; D is possibly TRBD1 (5 bases). V was clipped by 1 base and J by 12 bases, with 16 bases between them. Germline CDR1 and CDR2: SGHDN and FVKESK. CDR3 length: 15 residues. The CDR3 nucleotides are TGTGCCAGCAGCCAAGGGGGGAGGGGACGGGGACCCCTCCACTTT. Translated, it gives CASSQGGRGRGPLHF. The full variable domain, its missing parts supplied by reference TRBV14 and TRBJ1-6, is EAGVTQFPSHSVIEKGQTVTLRCDPISGHDNLYWYRRVMGKEIKFLLHFVKESKQDESGMPNNRFLAERTGGTYSTLKVQPAELEDSGVYFCASSQGGRGRGPLHFGNGTRLTVT.

The chain couples TRBV7-9 to TRBJ1-2, with 8 bases aligning to TRBD1. Germline V gene sequence: CDR1 SEHNR, CDR2 FQNEAQ (reference sequence). CDR3 size: 14 residues. Trimming took 5 bases from V and 4 from J; bases not matched to a gene: 6. The CDR3 loop reads CASSTRTGSYGYTF. The CDR3 coding sequence is TGTGCCAGCAGCACCCGGACAGGGAGCTATGGCTACACCTTC.

The gene calls are TRBV30 and TRBJ2-2, with TRBD2 matching over 7 bases. The CDR3 spans 14 residues. Germline V gives CDR1 GTSNPN, CDR2 SVGIG (reference sequence). The junction had 7 bases not matched to a gene; V was cut back by 3 bases and J by 6 bases. As DNA, the CDR3 is TGTGCCTGGAGGCATGGGGGGGGTGCCGGGGAGCTGTTTTTT. Its translation is CAWRHGGGAGELFF.

The rearrangement uses TRBV4-2 and TRBJ2-7, with 9 positions matching TRBD2. V was clipped by 0 bases and J by 2 bases; unmatched bases: 11. There are 18 residues in the CDR3. The germline CDR1 and CDR2 sequences are LGHNA and YNFKEQ. The CDR3 nucleotides read TGTGCCAGCAGCCAAGAGCTCCCCTTAGCGGGGGAGACCTACGAGCAGTACTTC. Encoded protein: CASSQELPLAGETYEQYF.

V and J are TRBV5-1 and TRBJ2-1; TRBD2 matches at 11 bases. The CDR3 consists of 16 residues. The germline CDR1 and CDR2 sequences are SGHRS and YFSETQ. J lost 9 bases, V lost 2 bases, and 10 bases had no gene match. In nucleotides, the CDR3 is TGCGCCAGCAGCTTACTAGCGGGAGACGGCCGAGGTGAGCAGTTCTTC. Its protein product is CASSLLAGDGRGEQFF. The complete variable domain, with remaining parts taken from reference TRBV5-1 and TRBJ2-1, reads KAGVTQTPRYLIKTRGQQVTLSCSPISGHRSVSWYQQTPGQGLQFLFEYFSETQRNKGNFPGRFSGRQFSNSRSEMNVSTLELGDSALYLCASSLLAGDGRGEQFFGPGTRLTVL.

CDR3 nucleotides: TGTGCCAGTAGTACATTGAACCTGAGACAGGGCTGGGACCAGCCCCAGCATTTT. Its translation: CASSTLNLRQGWDQPQHF. V usage is TRBV19 and J usage is TRBJ1-5, with 7 bases matching TRBD1. The CDR3 extends over 18 amino acids. Germline values: CDR1 LNHDA, CDR2 SQIVND (reference sequence). J gave up 7 bases and V 4 bases, and 19 bases lay outside the gene matches.

This chain links TRBV6-4 with TRBJ2-3; 8 bases map to TRBD2. The CDR3 has 13 residues. Losses at the gene ends were 6 bases for V and 4 bases for J; bases not matched to a gene: 3. Per the germline V gene, CDR1 is MRHNA and CDR2 is SNTAGT. CDR3 residues: CASRGTRSDTQYF. In DNA, the CDR3 is TGTGCCAGCAGAGGGACTAGATCAGATACGCAGTATTTT.

The V gene is TRBV5-1, the J gene TRBJ2-2; TRBD1 aligns across 10 bases. The CDR3 contains 17 residues. V shed 0 bases, J shed 4 bases, and the junction held 6 bases outside the gene matches. Germline V gives CDR1 SGHRS, CDR2 YFSETQ. CDR3 coding DNA: TGCGCCAGCAGCTTGGAAACAGGACAGGGGGGCACCGGGGAGCTGTTTTTT. Translation: CASSLETGQGGTGELFF.

The rearrangement links TRBV3-1 (or the pseudogene TRBV3-2) to TRBJ1-1; no clear D gene. Trimming took off 1 base at V and 7 bases at J, with 10 bases between the two ends. There are 13 residues in the CDR3. In germline, CDR1 is LGHDT, CDR2 YNNKEL (reference sequence). The DNA of the CDR3 is TGTGCCAGCAGCCAAGGACGACACCATGAAGCTTTCTTT. It specifies CASSQGRHHEAFF.

V gene TRBV9 combines with J gene TRBJ2-5; 16 positions agree with TRBD2. The CDR3 runs to 16 residues. The germline CDR1 and CDR2 sequences are SGDLS and YYNGEE. V trimming: 3 bases; J trimming: 5 bases; junction bases outside the gene matches: 4. CDR3 DNA: TGTGCCAGCAGCGGCGGGACTAGCGGGAGGGTTGAGACCCAGTACTTC. Translation gives CASSGGTSGRVETQYF.

Concerning this clone itself: This may come from a read error, since a much larger clone is one base off. The chain recombines TRBV3-1 (or the pseudogene TRBV3-2) with TRBJ1-5, with D possibly being TRBD1 (6 bases). Between the trimmed V and J ends, which lost 4 bases and 4 bases, there was a span of 11 bases. The CDR3 contains 14 residues. Germline V gene sequence: CDR1 LGHDT, CDR2 YNNKEL (reference sequence). CDR3 DNA: TGTGCCAGCAGCCCAGGGGCAGGGAATCAGCCCCAGCATTTT. Amino acid sequence: CASSPGAGNQPQHF.

The rearrangement joins TRBV9 to TRBJ2-3; 8 bases agree with TRBD2. V lost 1 base to trimming and J lost 2 bases; unmatched junction nucleotides: 6. The CDR3 covers 16 residues. Germline values: CDR1 SGDLS, CDR2 YYNGEE. The CDR3 coding sequence is TGTGCCAGCAGCGTAACGGGGGGGCCTCACACAGATACGCAGTATTTT. It translates to CASSVTGGPHTDTQYF.

This chain links TRBV10-2 with TRBJ1-1; 7 nucleotides match TRBD1. CDR1 and CDR2 from the germline V gene are WSHSY and SAAADI. The CDR3 runs 16 residues. Trimming at V came to 6 bases and at J to 6 bases, leaving 16 bases not matched to a gene. The CDR3 loop reads CASRGNRGDWVPEAFF. The CDR3 DNA reads as TGCGCCAGCAGGGGAAACAGGGGTGATTGGGTACCTGAAGCTTTCTTT.

The chain recombines TRBV6-5 with TRBJ1-1; the match to TRBD1 covers 8 bases. Germline values: CDR1 MNHEY, CDR2 SVGAGI. Trimming cost V 6 bases and J 4 bases; bases outside gene matches: 7. The CDR3 sequence is 14 residues long. The CDR3 region has the DNA TGTGCCAGCAGCCTCCGGCAGGGGGCCACTGAAGCTTTCTTT. It codes for CASSLRQGATEAFF.

The V and J genes are TRBV5-1 and TRBJ2-7; the D is unclear. There are 13 residues in the CDR3. The ends were cut back, 0 bases at V and 5 bases at J, with 9 bases in the middle. The germline gives CDR1 SGHRS, CDR2 YFSETQ. CDR3 nucleotide sequence: TGCGCCAGCAGCTTGGGGTGGTCGGACGAGCAGTACTTC. Its translation: CASSLGWSDEQYF. Looking up the rest from reference TRBV5-1 and TRBJ2-7 gives the full variable domain: KAGVTQTPRYLIKTRGQQVTLSCSPISGHRSVSWYQQTPGQGLQFLFEYFSETQRNKGNFPGRFSGRQFSNSRSEMNVSTLELGDSALYLCASSLGWSDEQYFGPGTRLTVT.